This TCR beta chain was obtained from a study of cytotoxic CD8 clonotypes in ibrutinib-treated CLL. The overall study: Patient counts were around 11 relapsed/refractory, 15 treatment-naive and around 17 IGHV unmutated. Partial response was seen in roughly 25 patients and complete response in 2; after median around 5.5 years, about 14 stayed remitted, about 12 progressed. Sequencing produced an average of about 260,000 productive templates and 85,000 to 95,000 productive rearrangements per sample. The study's findings and limits: Treatment saw public clonotypes, which were uncommon, either contract or stay stable.

With respect to this clone: Antigen: not known.

The CDR3 consists of 15 residues. V gave up 1 base and J gave up 2 bases; unmatched junction bases: 2. Germline CDR1 reads LGHNA; CDR2 reads YNFKEQ. The method was immunoSEQ multiplex PCR; TCRdb's version includes in-frame clones alone and lacks a portion of them. Of 110,000 to 150,000 clones in the sample, 76% were seen once. The sequence came from a human donor with chronic lymphocytic leukemia. The starting material was PBMCs, obtained after 24 months of ibrutinib treatment. The chain recombines TRBV4-2 with TRBJ2-7; 10 bases fit TRBD2. CDR3 protein: CASSQGSGRAYEQYF. CDR3 DNA sequence: TGTGCCAGCAGCCAAGGCAGCGGGAGGGCCTACGAGCAGTACTTC.